This T cell receptor beta chain appears in the sequencing data of a study of blood T cell repertoires in COVID-19. Whole-study context: COVID-19 samples collected from the United States, Italy and Spain covered acute and convalescent phases. PBMCs, B-cell-depleted T cells, or T cells provided the cDNA or gDNA that made up the material.

Authors' analysis steps: Quantification of nucleated cells was approximated via reference gene primer amplification. Using immunoSEQ multiplex PCR, the repertoire was profiled, and TCRdb retains in-frame clones only, with some absent. That table gives V, J and clone size, and the DNA gave D and trimming. The sample records under 80,000 clones, 83% being singletons. CDR1 and CDR2 from the germline V gene are SGHTA and FQGTGA. This CDR3 contains 13 residues. V gave up 4 bases and J gave up 3 bases, with 9 bases separating them. This TCR was recovered from a man older than 75 with acute or convalescent COVID-19. The source material was peripheral blood. The chain is built from TRBV7-3 and TRBJ1-1; a possible D gene is TRBD1 (5 bases). In nucleotides, the CDR3 is TGTGCCAGCAGCTCACAGGCGGACACTGAAGCTTTCTTT. It is translated as CASSSQADTEAFF. The full variable domain, its missing parts supplied by reference TRBV7-3 and TRBJ1-1, is GAGVSQTPSNKVTEKGKYVELRCDPISGHTALYWYRQSLGQGPEFLIYFQGTGAADDSGLPNDRFFAVRPEGSVSTLKIQRTERGDSAVYLCASSSQADTEAFFGQGTRLTVV.